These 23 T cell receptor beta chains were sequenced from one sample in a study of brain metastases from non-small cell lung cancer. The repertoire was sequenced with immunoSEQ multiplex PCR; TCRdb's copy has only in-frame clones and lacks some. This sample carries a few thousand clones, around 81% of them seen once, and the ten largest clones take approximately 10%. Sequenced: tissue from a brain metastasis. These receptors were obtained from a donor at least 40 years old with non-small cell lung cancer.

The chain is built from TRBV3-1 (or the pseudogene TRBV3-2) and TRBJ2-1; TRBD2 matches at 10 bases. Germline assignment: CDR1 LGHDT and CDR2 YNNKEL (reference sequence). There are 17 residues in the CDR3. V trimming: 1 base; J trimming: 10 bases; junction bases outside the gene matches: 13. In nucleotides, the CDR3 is TGTGCCAGCAGCCAAGTAGGTGTAGCGGGAGGCCTGAGGGAGCAGTTCTTC. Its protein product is CASSQVGVAGGLREQFF.

CDR3 amino acids: CASSTQGQAITDTQYF. The CDR3 DNA reads TGTGCCAGCAGCACGCAGGGACAGGCCATCACAGATACGCAGTATTTT. This sequence joins TRBV21-1 and TRBJ2-3; the DNA was not compared with TRBD1, the D call given in the table. TRBV21-1 is a pseudogene segment. This CDR3 comprises 16 residues.

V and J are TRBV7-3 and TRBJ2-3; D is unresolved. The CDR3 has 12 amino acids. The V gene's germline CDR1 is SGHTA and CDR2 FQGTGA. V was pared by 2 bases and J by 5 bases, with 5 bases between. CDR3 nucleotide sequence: TGTGCCAGCAGCTTACTGGGAGATACGCAGTATTTT. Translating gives CASSLLGDTQYF.

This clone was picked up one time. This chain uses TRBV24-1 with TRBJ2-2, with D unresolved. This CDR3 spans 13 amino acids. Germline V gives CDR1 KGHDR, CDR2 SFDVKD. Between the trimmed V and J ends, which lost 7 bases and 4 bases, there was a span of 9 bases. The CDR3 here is CATRGYTTGELFF. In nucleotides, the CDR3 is TGTGCCACCAGAGGGTATACCACCGGGGAGCTGTTTTTT.

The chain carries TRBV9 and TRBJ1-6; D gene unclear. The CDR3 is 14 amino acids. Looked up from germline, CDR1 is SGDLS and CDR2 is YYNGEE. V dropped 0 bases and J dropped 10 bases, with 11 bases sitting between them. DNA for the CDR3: TGTGCCAGCAGCGTAGAGGGTAACGGATCACCCCTCCACTTT. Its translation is CASSVEGNGSPLHF.

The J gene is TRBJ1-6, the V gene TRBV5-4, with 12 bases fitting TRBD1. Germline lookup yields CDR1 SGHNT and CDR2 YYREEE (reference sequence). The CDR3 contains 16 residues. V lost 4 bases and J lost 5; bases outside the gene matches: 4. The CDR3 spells CASSGGQGANNSPLHF. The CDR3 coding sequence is TGTGCCAGCAGCGGGGGACAGGGGGCCAATAATTCACCCCTCCACTTT.

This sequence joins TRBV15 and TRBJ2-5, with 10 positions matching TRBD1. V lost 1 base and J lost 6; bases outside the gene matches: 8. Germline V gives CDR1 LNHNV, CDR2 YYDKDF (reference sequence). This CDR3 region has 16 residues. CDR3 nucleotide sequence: TGTGCCACCAGCAGAGCCGCGGACAGGGGGTGGAAGACCCAGTACTTC. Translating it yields CATSRAADRGWKTQYF. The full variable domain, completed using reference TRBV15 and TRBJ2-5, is DAMVIQNPRYQVTQFGKPVTLSCSQTLNHNVMYWYQQKSSQAPKLLFHYYDKDFNNEADTPDNFQSRRPNTSFCFLDIRSPGLGDTAMYLCATSRAADRGWKTQYFGPGTRLLVL.

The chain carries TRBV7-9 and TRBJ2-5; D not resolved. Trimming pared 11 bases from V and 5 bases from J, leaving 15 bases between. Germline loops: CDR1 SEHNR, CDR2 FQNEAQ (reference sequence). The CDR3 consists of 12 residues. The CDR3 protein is CAAVGYLETQYF. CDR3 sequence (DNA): TGTGCCGCAGTCGGGTATTTGGAGACCCAGTACTTC.

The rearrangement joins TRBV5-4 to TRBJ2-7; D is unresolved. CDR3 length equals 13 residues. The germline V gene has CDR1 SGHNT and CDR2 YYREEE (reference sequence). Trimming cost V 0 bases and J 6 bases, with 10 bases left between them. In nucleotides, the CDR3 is TGTGCCAGCAGCTTGGTTGCGCGAGCCGAGCAGTACTTC. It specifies CASSLVARAEQYF.

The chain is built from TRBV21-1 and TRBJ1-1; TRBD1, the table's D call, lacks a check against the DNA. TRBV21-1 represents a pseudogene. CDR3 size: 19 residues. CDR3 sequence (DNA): TGTGCCAGCAGCATACAGCCTGGGACAGGGGGGGATATTTTCACTGAAGCTTTCTTT. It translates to CASSIQPGTGGDIFTEAFF.

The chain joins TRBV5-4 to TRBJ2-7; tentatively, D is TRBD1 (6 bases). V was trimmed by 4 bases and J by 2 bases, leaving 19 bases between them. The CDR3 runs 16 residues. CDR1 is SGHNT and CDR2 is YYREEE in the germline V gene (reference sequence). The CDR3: CASSGHRDGITYEQYF. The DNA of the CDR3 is TGTGCCAGCAGCGGGCACAGGGATGGGATTACCTACGAGCAGTACTTC.

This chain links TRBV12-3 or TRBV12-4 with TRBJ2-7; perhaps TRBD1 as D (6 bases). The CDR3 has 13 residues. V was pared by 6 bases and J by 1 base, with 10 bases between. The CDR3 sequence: CASRLDSSYEQYF. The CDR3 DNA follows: TGTGCCAGCAGACTGGACAGTTCCTACGAGCAGTACTTC.

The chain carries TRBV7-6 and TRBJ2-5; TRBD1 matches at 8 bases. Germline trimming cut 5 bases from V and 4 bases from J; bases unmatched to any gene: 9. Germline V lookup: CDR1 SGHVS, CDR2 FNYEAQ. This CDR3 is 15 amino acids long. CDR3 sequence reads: CASSKQGAQRETQYF. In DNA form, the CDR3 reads TGTGCCAGCAGCAAGCAGGGGGCGCAGCGAGAGACCCAGTACTTC. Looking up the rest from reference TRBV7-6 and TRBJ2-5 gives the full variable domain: GAGVSQSPRYKVTKRGQDVALRCDPISGHVSLYWYRQALGQGPEFLTYFNYEAQQDKSGLPNDRFSAERPEGSISTLTIQRTEQRDSAMYRCASSKQGAQRETQYFGPGTRLLVL.

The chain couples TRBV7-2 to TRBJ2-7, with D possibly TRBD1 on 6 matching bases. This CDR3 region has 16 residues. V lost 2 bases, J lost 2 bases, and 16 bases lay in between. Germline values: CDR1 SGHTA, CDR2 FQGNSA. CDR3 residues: CASSLKQGPSAYEQYF. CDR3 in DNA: TGTGCCAGCAGCTTAAAACAGGGCCCCTCAGCCTACGAGCAGTACTTC.

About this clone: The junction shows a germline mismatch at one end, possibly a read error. The CDR3 loop is CASSLGGSGSQNEQFF. CDR3 bases: TGTGCCAGCAGCCTGGGGGGTAGCGGGAGTCAGAATGAACAGTTCTTC. The chain is built from TRBV14 and TRBJ2-1; TRBD2 matches at 9 bases. Per the germline V gene, CDR1 is SGHDN and CDR2 is FVKESK. The length of the CDR3 is 16 residues.

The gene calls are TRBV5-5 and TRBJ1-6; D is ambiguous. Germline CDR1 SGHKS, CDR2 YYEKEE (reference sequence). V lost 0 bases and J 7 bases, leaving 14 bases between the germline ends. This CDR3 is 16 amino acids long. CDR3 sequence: CASSLAFNPGNSPLHF. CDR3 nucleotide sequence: TGTGCCAGCAGCTTGGCCTTTAATCCCGGGAATTCACCCCTCCACTTT. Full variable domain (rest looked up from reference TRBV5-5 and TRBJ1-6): DAGVTQSPTHLIKTRGQQVTLRCSPISGHKSVSWYQQVLGQGPQFIFQYYEKEERGRGNFPDRFSARQFPNYSSELNVNALLLGDSALYLCASSLAFNPGNSPLHFGNGTRLTVT.

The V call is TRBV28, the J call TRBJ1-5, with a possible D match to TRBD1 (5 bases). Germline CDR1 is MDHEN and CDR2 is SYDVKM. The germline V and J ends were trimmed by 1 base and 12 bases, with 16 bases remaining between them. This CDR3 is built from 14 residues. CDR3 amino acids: CASSLSGTLGLQHF. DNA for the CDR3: TGTGCCAGCAGTTTATCCGGGACCCTTGGGCTCCAGCATTTT.

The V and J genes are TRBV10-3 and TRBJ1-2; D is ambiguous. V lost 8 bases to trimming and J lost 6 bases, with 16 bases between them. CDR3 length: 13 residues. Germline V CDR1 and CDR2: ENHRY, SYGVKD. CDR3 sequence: CAISEEMRNGYTF. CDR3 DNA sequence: TGTGCCATCTCTGAGGAGATGCGGAATGGCTACACCTTC.

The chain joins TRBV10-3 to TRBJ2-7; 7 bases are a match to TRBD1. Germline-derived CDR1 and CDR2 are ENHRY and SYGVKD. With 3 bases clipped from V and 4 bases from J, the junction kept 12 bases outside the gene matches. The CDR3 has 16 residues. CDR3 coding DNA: TGTGCCATCAGTGAAAGGGGGCGCTTGCTTCTTTACGAGCAGTACTTC. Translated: CAISERGRLLLYEQYF.

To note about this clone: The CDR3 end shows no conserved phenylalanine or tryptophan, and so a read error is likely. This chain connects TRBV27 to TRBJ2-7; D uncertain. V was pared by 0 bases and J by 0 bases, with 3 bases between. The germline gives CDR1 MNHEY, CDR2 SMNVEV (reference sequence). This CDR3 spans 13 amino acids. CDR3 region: CASSLSGSYEQYL. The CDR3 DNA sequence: TGTGCCAGCAGTTTATCGGGCTCCTACGAGCAGTACCTC.

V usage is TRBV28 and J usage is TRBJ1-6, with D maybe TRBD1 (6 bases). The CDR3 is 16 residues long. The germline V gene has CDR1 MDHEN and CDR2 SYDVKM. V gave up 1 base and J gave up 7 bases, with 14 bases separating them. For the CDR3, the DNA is TGTGCCAGCAGTTTATATAAGGGGGTGATAAATTCACCCCTCCACTTT. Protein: CASSLYKGVINSPLHF.

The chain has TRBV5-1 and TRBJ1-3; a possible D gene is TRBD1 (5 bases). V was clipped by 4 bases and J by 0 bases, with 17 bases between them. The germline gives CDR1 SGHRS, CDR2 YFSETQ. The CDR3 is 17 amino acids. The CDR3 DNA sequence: TGCGCCAGCAGCCCTTGGTTCGGACAAAGCTCTGGAAACACCATATATTTT. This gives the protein CASSPWFGQSSGNTIYF.

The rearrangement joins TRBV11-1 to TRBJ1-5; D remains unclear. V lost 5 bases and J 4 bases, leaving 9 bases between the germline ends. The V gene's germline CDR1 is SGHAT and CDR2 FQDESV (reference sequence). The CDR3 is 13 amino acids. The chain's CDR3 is CASSGSRNQPQHF. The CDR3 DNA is TGTGCCAGCAGCGGGAGTAGGAATCAGCCCCAGCATTTT.